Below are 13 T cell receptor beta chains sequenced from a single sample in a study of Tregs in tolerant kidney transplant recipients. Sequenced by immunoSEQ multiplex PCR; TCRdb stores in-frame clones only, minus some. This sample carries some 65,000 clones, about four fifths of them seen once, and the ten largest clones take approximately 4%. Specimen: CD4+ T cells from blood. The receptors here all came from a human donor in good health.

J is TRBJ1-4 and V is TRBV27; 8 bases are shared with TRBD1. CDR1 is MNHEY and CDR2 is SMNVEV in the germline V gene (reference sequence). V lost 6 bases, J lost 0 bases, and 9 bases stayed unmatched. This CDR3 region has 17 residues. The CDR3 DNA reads TGTGCCAGCAGAGAAGGACAGGGAGCCTCAACTAATGAAAAACTGTTTTTT. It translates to CASREGQGASTNEKLFF.

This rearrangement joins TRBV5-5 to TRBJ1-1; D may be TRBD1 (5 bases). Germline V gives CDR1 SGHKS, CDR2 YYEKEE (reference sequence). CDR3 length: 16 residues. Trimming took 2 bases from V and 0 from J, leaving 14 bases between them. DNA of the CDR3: TGTGCCAGCAGCTTAGGAGCAGGGCATATGAACACTGAAGCTTTCTTT. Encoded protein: CASSLGAGHMNTEAFF. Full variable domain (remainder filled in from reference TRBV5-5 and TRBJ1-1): DAGVTQSPTHLIKTRGQQVTLRCSPISGHKSVSWYQQVLGQGPQFIFQYYEKEERGRGNFPDRFSARQFPNYSSELNVNALLLGDSALYLCASSLGAGHMNTEAFFGQGTRLTVV.

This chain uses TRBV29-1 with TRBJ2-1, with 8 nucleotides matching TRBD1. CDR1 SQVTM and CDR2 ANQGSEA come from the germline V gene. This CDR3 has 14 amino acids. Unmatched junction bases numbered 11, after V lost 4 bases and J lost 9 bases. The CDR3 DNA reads TGCAGCGTTGGGTTTGGACAGGGTTTGGCTGAGCAGTTCTTC. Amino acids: CSVGFGQGLAEQFF.

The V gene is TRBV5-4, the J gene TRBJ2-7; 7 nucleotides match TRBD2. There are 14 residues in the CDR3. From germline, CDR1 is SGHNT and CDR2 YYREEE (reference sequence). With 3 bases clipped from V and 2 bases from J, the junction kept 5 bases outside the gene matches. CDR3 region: CASSSSGLTYEQYF. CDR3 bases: TGTGCCAGCAGCTCATCGGGACTAACCTACGAGCAGTACTTC.

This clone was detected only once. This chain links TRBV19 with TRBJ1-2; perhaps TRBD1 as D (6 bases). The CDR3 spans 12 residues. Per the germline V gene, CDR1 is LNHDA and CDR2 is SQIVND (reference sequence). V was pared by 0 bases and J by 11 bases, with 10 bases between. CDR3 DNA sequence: TGTGCCAGTAGTATAGATCGGGGGGCGTACACCTTC. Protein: CASSIDRGAYTF.

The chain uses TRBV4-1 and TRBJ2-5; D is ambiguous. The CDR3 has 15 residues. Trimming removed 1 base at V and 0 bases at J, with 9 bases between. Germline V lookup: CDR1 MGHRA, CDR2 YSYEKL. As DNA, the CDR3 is TGCGCCAGCAGCCAAGTTACACCCTACCAAGAGACCCAGTACTTC. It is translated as CASSQVTPYQETQYF.

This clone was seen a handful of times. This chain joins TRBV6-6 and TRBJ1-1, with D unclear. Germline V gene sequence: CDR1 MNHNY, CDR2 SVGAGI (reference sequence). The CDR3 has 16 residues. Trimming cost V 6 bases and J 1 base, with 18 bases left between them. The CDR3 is CASSKGGGDKNTEAFF. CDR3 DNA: TGTGCCAGCAGCAAGGGAGGTGGGGATAAGAACACTGAAGCTTTCTTT.

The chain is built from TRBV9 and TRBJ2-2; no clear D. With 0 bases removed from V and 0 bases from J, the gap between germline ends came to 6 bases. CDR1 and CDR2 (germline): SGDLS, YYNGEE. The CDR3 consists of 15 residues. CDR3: CASSVDGPNTGELFF. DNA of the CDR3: TGTGCCAGCAGCGTAGACGGGCCGAACACCGGGGAGCTGTTTTTT.

As DNA, the CDR3 is TGCGCCAGCAGTCGAATCGCTGGACTAGCGGGAGTAGACGAGCAGTACTTC. Amino acid sequence: CASSRIAGLAGVDEQYF. The genes are TRBV5-1 and TRBJ2-7; 13 bases line up with TRBD2. The CDR3 covers 17 residues. Germline CDR1 and CDR2: SGHRS and YFSETQ. The trim removed 5 bases at V and 5 bases at J, leaving 13 bases unmatched.

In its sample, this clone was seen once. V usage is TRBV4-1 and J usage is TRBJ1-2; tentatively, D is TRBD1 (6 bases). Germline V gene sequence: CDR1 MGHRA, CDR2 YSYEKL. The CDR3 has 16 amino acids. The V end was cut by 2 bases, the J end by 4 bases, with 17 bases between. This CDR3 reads CASSQTLRQEGYGYTF. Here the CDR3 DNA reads TGCGCCAGCAGCCAAACCCTACGACAGGAGGGCTATGGCTACACCTTC.

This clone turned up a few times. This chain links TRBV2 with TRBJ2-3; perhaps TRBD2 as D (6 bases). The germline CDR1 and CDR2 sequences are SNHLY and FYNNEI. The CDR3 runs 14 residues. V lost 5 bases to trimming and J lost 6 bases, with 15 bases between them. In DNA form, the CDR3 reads TGTGCCAGCAGTACCCTTCGCGGGACCGATACGCAGTATTTT. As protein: CASSTLRGTDTQYF.

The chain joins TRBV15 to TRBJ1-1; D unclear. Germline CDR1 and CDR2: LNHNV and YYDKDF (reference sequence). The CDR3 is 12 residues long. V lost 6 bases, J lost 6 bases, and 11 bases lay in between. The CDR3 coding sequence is TGTGCCACCAGTAGCAGATACGCTGAAGCTTTCTTT. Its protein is CATSSRYAEAFF.

CDR3 DNA sequence: TGTGCCAGCTCGCTCGACAGGTCGGCTGAGCAGTTCTTC. Its translation is CASSLDRSAEQFF. V and J are TRBV18 and TRBJ2-1; tentative D call: TRBD1 (6 bases). Germline V CDR1 and CDR2: KGHSH, LQKENI. Deletions cut 6 bases from V and 9 bases from J, with 15 bases between. There are 13 residues in the CDR3.